These T cell receptor beta chains were read from a single sample in a study of cytomegalovirus exposure and HLA in healthy donors. Repertoires were generated with immunoSEQ multiplex PCR, while TCRdb's copy carries only in-frame clones and drops some. Altogether approximately 56,000 clones are present, 85% to 95% being singletons, with the ten largest covering around 1.1%. What was sequenced was PBMCs. These receptors all come from a young man in good health and CMV-seronegative. Each CDR3 is given with its conserved first and last residue. Each record gives: D gene, V gene, clone size, J gene, CDR3 DNA, CDR3 protein. A D gene is named only where the DNA matches it firmly. The size entry is marked missing in some rows and otherwise reads once, few, many or a size class.

TRBD1,TRBV4-1,-,TRBJ2-7,TGCGCCAGCAGCCAAGACTCGGACAGGCACTACGAGCAGTACTTC,CASSQDSDRHYEQYF
TRBD2,TRBV4-2,-,TRBJ2-5,TGTGCCAGCAGCCAATGGCGGGAGGGCCGGGAGACCCAGTACTTC,CASSQWREGRETQYF
TRBD1,TRBV6-6,-,TRBJ1-1,TGTGCCAGCAGTTACCCCGGAGACAGGGGTGCTGAAGCTTTCTTT,CASSYPGDRGAEAFF
-,TRBV5-8,-,TRBJ2-7,TGTGCCAGCAGCTTGACGGGGAGTTTGTCCGAGCAGTACTTC,CASSLTGSLSEQYF
TRBD2,TRBV2,-,TRBJ2-1,TGTGCCAGCAGTCTACTAGCGGGAGGATCTGAGCAGTTCTTC,CASSLLAGGSEQFF
TRBD2,TRBV6-5,once,TRBJ2-7,TGTGCCAGCAGACGGGGGGCCTACGAGCAGTACTTC,CASRRGAYEQYF
-,TRBV4-2,-,TRBJ2-5,TGTGCCAGCAGCCAGTCCAGGGAGACCCAGTACTTC,CASSQSRETQYF
TRBD2,TRBV15,-,TRBJ2-3,TGTGCCACCAGCGGTCGGGGGGGAGGGACAGATACGCAGTATTTT,CATSGRGGGTDTQYF
-,TRBV7-9,-,TRBJ1-2,TGTGCCAGCAGCCAGGGAGGCCTTGGCTACACCTTC,CASSQGGLGYTF
-,TRBV10-2,-,TRBJ1-5,TGCGCCAGCAGACAGTCAGTTAGCAATCAGCCCCAGCATTTT,CASRQSVSNQPQHF
TRBD1,TRBV5-1,once,TRBJ2-1,TGCGCCAGCAGGCAGGGGGTGCGCAGACTCGAAACCAGCATGTTCTTC,CASRQGVRRLETSMFF
TRBD2,TRBV15,once,TRBJ2-1,TGTGCCACCAGCAGGGGCCTAGCGGGAGGGGACAATGAGCAGTTCTTC,CATSRGLAGGDNEQFF
-,TRBV10-3,-,TRBJ1-5,TGTGCCATCAGTGAGTCAACGACAGGTTCGAGGCAGCCCCAGCATTTT,CAISESTTGSRQPQHF
-,TRBV28,-,TRBJ1-5,TGTGCCAGCAGTCCGGGAGGGGCTCAGCCCCAGCATTTT,CASSPGGAQPQHF
-,TRBV6-5,-,TRBJ1-3,TGTGCCAGCAGTTCCAGAGGTATTGGAAACACCATATATTTT,CASSSRGIGNTIYF
-,TRBV5-1,once,TRBJ2-5,TGCGCCAGCAGCCGGACCGGGACTGTAAAAGAGACCCAGTACTTC,CASSRTGTVKETQYF
-,TRBV5-1,once,TRBJ2-3,TGCGCCAGCAGCTTTTTCGGCGGCTCTAGCACAGATACGCAGTATTTT,CASSFFGGSSTDTQYF
TRBD2,TRBV18,-,TRBJ2-5,TGTGCCAGCTCACCCCCTAGCGGGTCACGGGAGACCCAGTACTTC,CASSPPSGSRETQYF
TRBD2,TRBV29-1,-,TRBJ2-7,TGCAGCGTTCTCTTTCTAGCGGGAGGCTCCTACGAGCAGTACTTC,CSVLFLAGGSYEQYF
-,TRBV6-6,-,TRBJ2-7,TGTGCCAGCAGTTACACAAAGGGGGTCCACGAGCAGTACTTC,CASSYTKGVHEQYF
TRBD2,TRBV28,-,TRBJ2-1,TGTGCCAGCAGTTTTCTAGCGGGACCTCGAGGGGAGCAGTTCTTC,CASSFLAGPRGEQFF
TRBD1,TRBV5-1,-,TRBJ1-1,TGCGCCAGCAGCTTCGGGGGACAGTACCGAAAATGGACTGAAGCTTTCTTT,CASSFGGQYRKWTEAFF
-,TRBV29-1,-,TRBJ2-2,TGCAGCGTTGAAGGGTCTACGGCGGAGGAGCTGTTTTTT,CSVEGSTAEELFF
-,TRBV7-8,-,TRBJ2-3,TGTGCCAGCAGCGCTGCGTCAGATACGCAGTATTTT,CASSAASDTQYF
TRBD1,TRBV7-9,-,TRBJ1-1,TGTGCCAGCAGCTTATTAACAGGGGTATTGAACACTGAAGCTTTCTTT,CASSLLTGVLNTEAFF
TRBD2,TRBV11-2,-,TRBJ2-3,TGTGCCAGCAGCCAAGGACTAGCGGTCACAGATACGCAGTATTTT,CASSQGLAVTDTQYF
TRBD1,TRBV18,-,TRBJ2-3,TGTGCCAGCTCACCACCGGGACAGAGCACAGATACGCAGTATTTT,CASSPPGQSTDTQYF
TRBD2,TRBV5-4,-,TRBJ2-3,TGTGCCAGCAGCCCCTATAGCGGGAGGGCCGCAGATACGCAGTATTTT,CASSPYSGRAADTQYF
TRBD1,TRBV6-5,-,TRBJ1-3,TGTGCCAGCAGTTACGGATGGGGACAGGGAAACACCATATATTTT,CASSYGWGQGNTIYF
-,TRBV5-1,-,TRBJ1-1,TGCGCCAGCAGTTACGACAAGGAGGGTGGGAGAACTGAAGCTTTCTTT,CASSYDKEGGRTEAFF
-,TRBV7-6,-,TRBJ1-3,TGTGCCAGCAGCTCTTGGACATGGCTCGATCAGACTGGAAACACCATATATTTT,CASSSWTWLDQTGNTIYF
-,TRBV9,-,TRBJ2-1,TGTGCCAGCAGCGTGATGCCTGCCGGTAGCTCCTACAATGAGCAGTTCTTC,CASSVMPAGSSYNEQFF
TRBD1,TRBV5-1,-,TRBJ1-2,TGCGCCAGCAGCTATACAGGGGGCTTGGTTGGCTACACCTTC,CASSYTGGLVGYTF
TRBD1,TRBV5-4,once,TRBJ2-2,TGTGCCAGCAGCCTCCGACTGGGATGGACAGGGGCCACCGGGGAGCTGTTTTTT,CASSLRLGWTGATGELFF
TRBD1,TRBV27,-,TRBJ1-1,TGTGCCAGCAGCAGAGGCGGCCAGGGGGGAACTGAAGCTTTCTTT,CASSRGGQGGTEAFF
-,TRBV27,-,TRBJ2-7,TGTGCCAGCAGTCAGAACCCCTCCTACGAGCAGTACTTC,CASSQNPSYEQYF